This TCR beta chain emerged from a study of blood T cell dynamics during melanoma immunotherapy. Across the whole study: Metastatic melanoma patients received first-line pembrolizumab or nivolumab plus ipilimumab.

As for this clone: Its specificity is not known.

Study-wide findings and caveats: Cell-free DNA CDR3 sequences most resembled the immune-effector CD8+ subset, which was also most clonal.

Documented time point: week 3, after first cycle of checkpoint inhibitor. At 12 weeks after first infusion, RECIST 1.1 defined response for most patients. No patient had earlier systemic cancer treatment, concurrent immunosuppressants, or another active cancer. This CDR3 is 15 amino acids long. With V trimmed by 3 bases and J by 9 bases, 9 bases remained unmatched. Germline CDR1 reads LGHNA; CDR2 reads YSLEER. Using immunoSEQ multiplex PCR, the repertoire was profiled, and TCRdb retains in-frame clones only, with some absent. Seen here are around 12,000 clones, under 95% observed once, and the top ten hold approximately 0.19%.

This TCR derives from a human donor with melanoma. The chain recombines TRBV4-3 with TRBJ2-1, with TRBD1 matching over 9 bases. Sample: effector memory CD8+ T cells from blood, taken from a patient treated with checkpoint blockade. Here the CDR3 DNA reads TGCGCCAGCAGCCATCCAACGGGACAGGGTGCTGAGCAGTTCTTC. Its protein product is CASSHPTGQGAEQFF.